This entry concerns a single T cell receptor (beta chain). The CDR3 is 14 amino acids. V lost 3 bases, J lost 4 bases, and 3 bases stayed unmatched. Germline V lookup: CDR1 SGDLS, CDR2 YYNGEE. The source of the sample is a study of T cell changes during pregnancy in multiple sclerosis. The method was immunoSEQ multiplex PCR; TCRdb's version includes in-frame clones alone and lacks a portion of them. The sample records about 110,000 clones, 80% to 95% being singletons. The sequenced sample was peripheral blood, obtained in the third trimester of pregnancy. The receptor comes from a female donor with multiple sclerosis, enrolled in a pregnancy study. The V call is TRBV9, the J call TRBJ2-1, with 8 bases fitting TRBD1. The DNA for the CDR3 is TGTGCCAGCAGCGCAGGACAGGGTTACAATGAGCAGTTCTTC. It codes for CASSAGQGYNEQFF.